Included here is one TCR beta chain sequence, with context. Its antigen is as yet unknown. PCR was performed using 60 Vbeta and 13 Jbeta primers. Here immunoSEQ multiplex PCR was the method, and the copy in TCRdb shows in-frame clones only, minus some. The sample has under 150,000 clones, 70% to 75% seen once. This record comes from a study of cytomegalovirus exposure and HLA in healthy donors. Deletions cut 4 bases from V and 5 bases from J, with 18 bases between. CDR1 is ENHRY and CDR2 is SYGVKD in the germline V gene. This CDR3 comprises 15 residues. Study conclusions and caveats: Later analysis suggested links between common viral pathogens and several top significant clusters. It was taken for granted in presence/absence analyses that sequencing depth across donors was roughly uniform.

The receptor was isolated from a human donor in good health. The sample taken for sequencing was PBMCs. The V gene is TRBV10-3, the J gene TRBJ2-7, with D possibly TRBD2 on 6 matching bases. Here the CDR3 DNA reads TGTGCCATCAGTGGGCGGACCGGGACTCTAGACGAGCAGTACTTC. It codes for CAISGRTGTLDEQYF.